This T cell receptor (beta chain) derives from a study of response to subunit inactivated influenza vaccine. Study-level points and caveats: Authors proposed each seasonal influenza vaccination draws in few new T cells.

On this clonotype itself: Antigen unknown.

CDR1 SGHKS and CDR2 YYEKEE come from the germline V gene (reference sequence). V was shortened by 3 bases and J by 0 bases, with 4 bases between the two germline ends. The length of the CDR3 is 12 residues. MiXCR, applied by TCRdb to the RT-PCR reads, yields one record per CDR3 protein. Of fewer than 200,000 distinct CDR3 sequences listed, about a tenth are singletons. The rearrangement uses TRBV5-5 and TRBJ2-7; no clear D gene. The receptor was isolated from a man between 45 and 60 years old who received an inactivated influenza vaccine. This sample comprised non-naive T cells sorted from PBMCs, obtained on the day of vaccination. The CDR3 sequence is CASSSNSYEQYF. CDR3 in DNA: TGTGCCAGCAGCTCGAACTCCTACGAGCAGTACTTC.